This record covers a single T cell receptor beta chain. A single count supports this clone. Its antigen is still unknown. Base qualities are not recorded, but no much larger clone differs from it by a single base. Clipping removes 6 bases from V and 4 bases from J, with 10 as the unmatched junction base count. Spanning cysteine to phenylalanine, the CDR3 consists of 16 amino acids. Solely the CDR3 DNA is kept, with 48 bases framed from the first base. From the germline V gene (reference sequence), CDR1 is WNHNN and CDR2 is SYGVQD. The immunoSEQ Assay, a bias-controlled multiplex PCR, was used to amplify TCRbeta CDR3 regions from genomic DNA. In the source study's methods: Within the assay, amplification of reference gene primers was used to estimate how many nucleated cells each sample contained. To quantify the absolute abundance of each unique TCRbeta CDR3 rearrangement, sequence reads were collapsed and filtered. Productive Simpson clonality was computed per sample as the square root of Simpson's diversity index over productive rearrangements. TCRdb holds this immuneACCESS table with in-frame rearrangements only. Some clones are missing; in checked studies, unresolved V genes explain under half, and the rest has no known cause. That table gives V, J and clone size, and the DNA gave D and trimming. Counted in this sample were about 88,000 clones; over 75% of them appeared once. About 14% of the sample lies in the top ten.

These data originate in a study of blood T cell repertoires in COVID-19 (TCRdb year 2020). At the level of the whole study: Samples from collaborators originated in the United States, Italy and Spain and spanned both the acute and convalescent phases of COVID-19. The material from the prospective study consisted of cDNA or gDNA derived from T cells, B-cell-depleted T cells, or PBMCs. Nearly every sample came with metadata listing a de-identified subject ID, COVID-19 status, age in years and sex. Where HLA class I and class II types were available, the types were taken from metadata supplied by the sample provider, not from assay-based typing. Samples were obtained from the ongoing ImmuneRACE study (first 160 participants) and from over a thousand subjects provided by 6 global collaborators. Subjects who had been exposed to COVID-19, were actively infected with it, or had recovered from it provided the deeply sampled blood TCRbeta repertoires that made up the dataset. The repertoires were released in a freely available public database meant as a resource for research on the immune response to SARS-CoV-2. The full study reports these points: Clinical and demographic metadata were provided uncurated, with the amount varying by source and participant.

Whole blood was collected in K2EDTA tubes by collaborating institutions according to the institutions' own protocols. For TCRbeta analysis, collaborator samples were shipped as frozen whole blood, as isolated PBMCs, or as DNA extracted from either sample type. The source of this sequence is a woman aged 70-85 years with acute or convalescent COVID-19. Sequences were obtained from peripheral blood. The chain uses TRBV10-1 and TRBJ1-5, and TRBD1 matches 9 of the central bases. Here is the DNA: TGCGCCAGCAGCGGGGACAGGGAAAGACCAAATCAGCCCCAGCATTTT. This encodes CASSGDRERPNQPQHF.